The clone carrying this T cell receptor beta chain has at least ten counts. What it binds is not known. A library made for alpha chains picked up this beta chain off target, so its size means little. These data belong to a study of spatial heterogeneity in lung cancer. The CDR3 is 15 residues long. With 6 bases removed from V and 0 bases from J, the gap between germline ends came to 14 bases. CDR1 and CDR2 (germline): MNHEY, SMNVEV (reference sequence). Study findings and constraints: In tumors, expanded intratumoral alpha and beta TCR counts tracked mutation counts.

TCRdb reprocessed the 5' RACE reads with MiXCR, giving one entry per CDR3 protein. The data show approximately 9,500 distinct CDR3 sequences, less than 15% seen once. The time point here: sample taken at primary tumor resection. The gene calls are TRBV27 and TRBJ1-1; D possibly corresponds to TRBD1 (6 bases). The sequences come from lung tumor tissue, collected at surgery. The receptor comes from a male donor with early-stage non-small cell lung cancer. The CDR3 loop is CASSFGGPMNTEAFF. The CDR3 nucleotides read TGTGCCAGCAGCTTTGGGGGGCCCATGAACACTGAAGCTTTCTTT.